Below, 10 T cell receptor beta chains from the same sample are listed, as sequenced in a study of identifying expanded T cells in peripheral blood. TCRdb's copy holds only in-frame clones and misses some; the assay was immunoSEQ multiplex PCR. The data hold approximately 80,000 clones, with about 83% observed a single time. The sequenced sample was blood. The receptor set was obtained from a person aged 18 to 69 in good health.

The chain couples TRBV4-1 to TRBJ2-7; unclear D gene. The germline CDR1 and CDR2 sequences are MGHRA and YSYEKL. CDR3 length equals 14 residues. V shed 0 bases and J shed 4 bases, with 10 bases lying between them. CDR3 in amino acids: CASSQDSETYEQYF. The CDR3 coding sequence is TGCGCCAGCAGCCAAGATAGTGAGACGTACGAGCAGTACTTC.

The chain carries TRBV11-2 and TRBJ2-3; a weak D match, TRBD1 (6 bases). The V gene's germline CDR1 is SGHAT and CDR2 FQNNGV. V lost 5 bases, J lost 2 bases, and 20 bases lay in between. This CDR3 spans 17 amino acids. This chain's CDR3 is CASSPNPGAGNTDTQYF. CDR3 nucleotides: TGTGCCAGCAGCCCAAACCCAGGGGCTGGGAACACAGATACGCAGTATTTT.

The chain has TRBV7-6 and TRBJ1-5; 8 nucleotides match TRBD1. V dropped 5 bases and J dropped 2; count of bases not matched to a gene: 2. CDR3 length equals 14 residues. From germline, CDR1 is SGHVS and CDR2 FNYEAQ. The CDR3 DNA reads as TGTGCCAGCAGCCCGGGACAGGGCAATCAGCCCCAGCATTTT. Translating it yields CASSPGQGNQPQHF.

This chain links TRBV7-3 with TRBJ2-7, with unresolved D. The ends were cut back, 2 bases at V and 3 bases at J, with 14 bases in the middle. In germline, CDR1 is SGHTA, CDR2 FQGTGA. The CDR3 consists of 15 residues. The CDR3 loop reads CASSLAPGPNYEQYF. The CDR3 DNA reads TGTGCCAGCAGCTTAGCGCCAGGCCCCAACTACGAGCAGTACTTC.

The rearrangement uses TRBV5-1 and TRBJ2-1; D possibly corresponds to TRBD2 (5 bases). This CDR3 spans 14 amino acids. With 0 bases removed from V and 6 bases from J, the gap between germline ends came to 10 bases. CDR1 SGHRS and CDR2 YFSETQ come from the germline V gene. CDR3 nucleotides: TGCGCCAGCAGCTTGGAACTAGATGGCAATGAGCAGTTCTTC. Its protein product is CASSLELDGNEQFF.

V gene TRBV2 combines with J gene TRBJ1-5, with D hard to call. Germline CDR1 is SNHLY and CDR2 is FYNNEI. The CDR3 totals 12 residues. The V and J ends lost 1 base and 13 bases respectively, with 11 bases between them. In DNA, the CDR3 is TGTGCCAGCAGTGAAGGGGCAGTAAAACAGCATTTT. Its translation is CASSEGAVKQHF.

The chain carries TRBV4-1 and TRBJ1-2; perhaps TRBD1 as D (5 bases). This CDR3 comprises 14 residues. V was clipped by 0 bases and J by 7 bases, with 12 bases between them. The germline CDR1 and CDR2 sequences are MGHRA and YSYEKL. This CDR3 is CASSQDQGMGGYTF. The CDR3 DNA reads TGCGCCAGCAGCCAAGATCAGGGCATGGGTGGCTACACCTTC.

This chain links TRBV6-5 with TRBJ1-2; TRBD1 matches at 7 bases. In germline, CDR1 is MNHEY, CDR2 SVGAGI. The CDR3 spans 14 residues. After removal of 6 bases from V and 4 bases from J, the junction contained 8 bases not matched to a gene. CDR3 amino acids: CASRETGQTYGYTF. In DNA form, the CDR3 reads TGTGCCAGCAGAGAGACAGGGCAAACCTATGGCTACACCTTC.

The V gene is TRBV6-6, the J gene TRBJ1-2; D not certain. V shed 6 bases and J shed 5 bases, with 7 bases lying between them. Germline V gives CDR1 MNHNY, CDR2 SVGAGI (reference sequence). The CDR3 totals 11 residues. The CDR3 DNA reads TGTGCCAGCAGGGCGGAGTATGGCTACACCTTC. Translating it yields CASRAEYGYTF.

This chain connects TRBV19 to TRBJ2-1, with 10 nucleotides matching TRBD2. After removal of 3 bases from V and 6 bases from J, the junction contained 8 bases not matched to a gene. Germline CDR1 LNHDA, CDR2 SQIVND (reference sequence). This CDR3 is built from 16 residues. CDR3 DNA sequence: TGTGCCAGTAGTATTCTCCCAGCGGGAGGGATCAATGAGCAGTTCTTC. Its translation: CASSILPAGGINEQFF.